The rows below give T cell receptor beta chains drawn from one sample of a study of long-term antiretroviral therapy in people with HIV. Assay used: immunoSEQ multiplex PCR; TCRdb lists only in-frame clones, some missing. The sample shows some 16,000 clones, 70% to 80% of them seen only once. The source material was unsorted PBMCs, sampled 2.1 years after starting antiretroviral therapy. These TCRs come from a man aged 40-55 years with HIV. Each CDR3 is given with its conserved first and last residue. D genes are given only for firm matches. The listing skips clone size in some rows; elsewhere it reads once, few, many or a size class.

cdr3_nt cdr3_aa j_call d_call v_call cdr3_length clone_size
TGTGCCAGCAGCCAATACCAAGAGACCCAGTACTTC CASSQYQETQYF TRBJ2-5 - TRBV13 12 -
TGTGCCAGCAGTTTATCCGCCGGGACGGTCTCCTACGAGCAGTACTTC CASSLSAGTVSYEQYF TRBJ2-7 - TRBV27 16 -
TGTGCCAGCGGCCATGGGGGTCTAGAGACCCAGTACTTC CASGHGGLETQYF TRBJ2-5 - TRBV7-9 13 -
TGTGCCTGGAGCACCTTTGGAGAGCAGTTCTTC CAWSTFGEQFF TRBJ2-1 - TRBV30 11 -
TGTGCCAGCGGAGGACAGGGCAACACCGGGGAGCTGTTTTTT CASGGQGNTGELFF TRBJ2-2 TRBD1 TRBV6-5 14 -
TGTGCCAGCAGAGGACTAGCGGGGGACTACGAGCAGTACTTC CASRGLAGDYEQYF TRBJ2-7 TRBD2 TRBV6-5 14 once
TGTGCCAGCAGTGGGACAGGGTCGTTTCCCCTCCACTTT CASSGTGSFPLHF TRBJ1-6 TRBD1 TRBV9 13 few
TGCGCCAGCAGCCTTCGGGGGCCTGAAAACAATGAGCAGTTCTTC CASSLRGPENNEQFF TRBJ2-1 - TRBV4-1 15 -
TGTGCCAGCAGCTCCCCGACAGACTCGGATGAAAAACTGTTTTTT CASSSPTDSDEKLFF TRBJ1-4 - TRBV7-9 15 -
TGTGCCATCAGTGATTTGCAGGGGCCAACAGATACGCAGTATTTT CAISDLQGPTDTQYF TRBJ2-3 - TRBV10-3 15 -
TGCGCCAGCAGCTTGGAAGGGGGTAGCAATCAGCCCCAGCATTTT CASSLEGGSNQPQHF TRBJ1-5 - TRBV5-1 15 -
TGCGCCAGCAGCCCAGAGCCCAACTCTGGAAACACCATATATTTT CASSPEPNSGNTIYF TRBJ1-3 - TRBV5-1 15 few
TGCAGCGTTGGTGGGGACCCGGCACAAGAGACCCAGTACTTC CSVGGDPAQETQYF TRBJ2-5 - TRBV29-1 14 -
TGTGCCAGCTTGGCTGATGGGTACTACAATGAGCAGTTCTTC CASLADGYYNEQFF TRBJ2-1 - TRBV2 14 -
TGCGCCAGCAGCCAAGTTGGACAGGAAGAAGCTTTCTTT CASSQVGQEEAFF TRBJ1-1 TRBD1 TRBV4-1 13 -
TGTGCCACCAGCAGTGCCGTGGGACTAGTATTCAATGAGCAGTTCTTC CATSSAVGLVFNEQFF TRBJ2-1 TRBD2 TRBV15 16 -
TGTGCCAGCGGACTCCCTGGAAACACCATATATTTT CASGLPGNTIYF TRBJ1-3 - TRBV6-1 12 -
TGTGCCAGCTCCAGGGGGGATCGTCAGCCCCAGCATTTT CASSRGDRQPQHF TRBJ1-5 TRBD1 TRBV6-5 13 -
TGTGCCAGCAGCGGAGGGACAGGGGGCGAGAATAATTCACCCCTCCACTTT CASSGGTGGENNSPLHF TRBJ1-6 TRBD1 TRBV5-4 17 -
TGCGCCAGCAGCTTGGGCGGGACAGGGGGGTTCTACGAGCAGTACTTC CASSLGGTGGFYEQYF TRBJ2-7 TRBD1 TRBV5-1 16 -
TGTGCCAGCAGCCTAATTCAGGGAAACCCCTATGGCTACACCTTC CASSLIQGNPYGYTF TRBJ1-2 - TRBV6-5 15 -
TGTGCCAGCTCACCAGAGTTGGGTCAGCCCCAGCATTTT CASSPELGQPQHF TRBJ1-5 - TRBV18 13 -
TGTGCCACCGTTGGACCAGGGGTAGGTGGCTACACCTTC CATVGPGVGGYTF TRBJ1-2 - TRBV6-1 13 -
TGCGCCAGCAGCTTGGGAACGGGGGCAGTAAGCTACACCTTC CASSLGTGAVSYTF TRBJ1-2 - TRBV5-1 14 -
TGTGCTAGTGCCCAGAACGCGGCGGCCAGCTCCTACGAGCAGTACTTC CASAQNAAASSYEQYF TRBJ2-7 - TRBV12-5 16 -
TGTGCCAGCAGTTTAATGGCGCTTGGCTACACCTTC CASSLMALGYTF TRBJ1-2 - TRBV28 12 -
TGTGCCAGCAGCCTTGGGCCGGGGGCGGTGGGTGAAGCTTTCTTT CASSLGPGAVGEAFF TRBJ1-1 - TRBV7-9 15 -
TGTGCCATCAGTACAGACACTACCTACGAGCAGTACTTC CAISTDTTYEQYF TRBJ2-7 - TRBV10-3 13 -
TGTGCCAGCAACCCGAGGGGGGCAACTAATGAAAAACTGTTTTTT CASNPRGATNEKLFF TRBJ1-4 - TRBV27 15 -
TGTGCCAGCAGCCCCCTATTAGCGGGGGCCTCCTACGAGCAGTACTTC CASSPLLAGASYEQYF TRBJ2-7 TRBD2 TRBV11-2 16 -
TGTGCCAGCAGCGCGGGCCCTGGGAGGACAGGGTGGGAAGGCGAGGAAAAACTGTTTTTT CASSAGPGRTGWEGEEKLFF TRBJ1-4 TRBD1 TRBV9 20 -
TGTGCCAGCAGTGATCAGGGGCAAGTTACGCAGTATTTT CASSDQGQVTQYF TRBJ2-3 - TRBV2 13 -
TGTGCCAGTAGAGGGACAGGGGAATCATATGGCTACACCTTC CASRGTGESYGYTF TRBJ1-2 TRBD1 TRBV19 14 -
TGCGCCAGCAGCTTGTTAGAGCAGGGAAACTATGGCTACACCTTC CASSLLEQGNYGYTF TRBJ1-2 - TRBV5-1 15 -
TGCGCCAGCAGCTTGGGAGCGGCCTTGGGTGAAAAACTGTTTTTT CASSLGAALGEKLFF TRBJ1-4 - TRBV5-1 15 -
TGTGCCAGTAGTATTTTGGGGTCGGGTGAGCAGTTCTTC CASSILGSGEQFF TRBJ2-1 - TRBV19 13 -
TGTGCCAGCAGCCATGAGGGACTACCTAGCACAGATACGCAGTATTTT CASSHEGLPSTDTQYF TRBJ2-3 TRBD2 TRBV4-2 16 -
TGTGCCAGCAGCGGGGCGAGGGGGCGCAGAACTGAAGCTTTCTTT CASSGARGRRTEAFF TRBJ1-1 TRBD1 TRBV5-6 15 -
TGTGCCAGCAGTCCGCCAGGACAGGGGGCTGTAGTAAGGGGTCAGCCCCAGCATTTT CASSPPGQGAVVRGQPQHF TRBJ1-5 TRBD1 TRBV28 19 -
TGTGCCAGCAGTACCCCACAGGGGGAGGTCTCCTACGAGCAGTACTTC CASSTPQGEVSYEQYF TRBJ2-7 TRBD1 TRBV6-6 16 -
TGCAGCGTTGAAGTAGGGTCTGGTATGGAGCAGTACTTC CSVEVGSGMEQYF TRBJ2-7 - TRBV29-1 13 -